This T cell receptor (beta chain) emerged from a study of CXCR3-negative and CXCR3-positive naive CD8 T cells. 5' RACE with UMI labels generated the TRB cDNA libraries. Reprocessing the 5' RACE reads, TCRdb reports a single entry for every CDR3 protein and omits DNA. Recorded here are over 35,000 distinct CDR3 sequences; the top ten clones represent approximately 14%. The CDR3 is 18 amino acids. Germline values: CDR1 MNHEY, CDR2 SVGAGI. The specimen was memory CD8+ T cells from blood. The TCR originated in a human donor in good health. Some clones in this sample may be carry-over from other donors' samples. V is TRBV6-5 and J is TRBJ2-2; the TRBD1 assignment by TCRdb is unverifiable without DNA. CDR3 residues: CASSYGAEGKANTGELFF.